These 30 T cell receptor beta chains share one sample of origin, sequenced in a study of blood T cell repertoires in COVID-19. The repertoire was sequenced with immunoSEQ multiplex PCR; TCRdb's copy has only in-frame clones and lacks some. The table lists about 59,000 clones, approximately 80% of them singletons. Sequencing used peripheral blood. The receptors here all came from a man aged 55-75 years with acute or convalescent COVID-19.

The genes are TRBV27 and TRBJ2-3; 13 bases match TRBD2. The germline V gene encodes CDR1 MNHEY and CDR2 SMNVEV (reference sequence). The trim removed 3 bases at V and 5 bases at J, leaving 8 bases unmatched. CDR3 size: 17 residues. Here the CDR3 reads CASSFLLAGGRKDTQYF. In nucleotides, the CDR3 is TGTGCCAGCAGTTTCCTACTAGCGGGGGGGCGTAAAGATACGCAGTATTTT.

This rearrangement joins TRBV15 to TRBJ1-2; 10 bases map to TRBD1. The length of the CDR3 is 13 residues. Germline V CDR1 and CDR2: LNHNV, YYDKDF (reference sequence). J was trimmed by 3 bases and V by 6 bases; bases with no gene match: 1. CDR3 in DNA: TGTGCCACCAGGGACAGGGGGGACTATGGCTACACCTTC. It is translated as CATRDRGDYGYTF.

This rearrangement joins TRBV5-1 to TRBJ2-3; D not resolved. V lost 0 bases and J lost 2, with 10 bases in between. CDR3 length: 15 amino acids. Germline V gene sequence: CDR1 SGHRS, CDR2 YFSETQ. CDR3 loop: CASSLAKPSTDTQYF. The CDR3, as DNA: TGCGCCAGCAGCTTGGCCAAGCCCTCCACAGATACGCAGTATTTT.

V usage is TRBV5-1 and J usage is TRBJ1-6, with TRBD1 identical over 7 bases. This CDR3 is 16 amino acids long. V shed 4 bases and J 2 bases; nucleotides not matched to a gene: 6. Germline lookup yields CDR1 SGHRS and CDR2 YFSETQ. CDR3: CASSRWDRAYNSPLHF. CDR3 nucleotides: TGCGCCAGCAGCCGCTGGGACAGAGCCTATAATTCACCCCTCCACTTT.

The sample holds one count of this clone. The V gene is TRBV28, the J gene TRBJ1-2, with 9 bases fitting TRBD1. Germline-derived CDR1 and CDR2 are MDHEN and SYDVKM. V was clipped by 5 bases and J by 1 base; unmatched bases: 2. The CDR3 loop spans 14 amino acids. As DNA, the CDR3 is TGTGCCAGCAGTGGGACAGGGAGTAACTATGGCTACACCTTC. It codes for CASSGTGSNYGYTF.

The chain has TRBV5-4 and TRBJ2-7; 8 positions match TRBD1. Germline V gene lookup returns CDR1 SGHNT and CDR2 YYREEE (reference sequence). The junction had 7 bases not matched to a gene; V was cut back by 0 bases and J by 2 bases. This CDR3 contains 16 residues. CDR3 bases: TGTGCCAGCAGCTTGGCCCCGGGACAGGCCCCCTACGAGCAGTACTTC. It translates to CASSLAPGQAPYEQYF.

The genes are TRBV24-1 and TRBJ1-2; TRBD1 aligns across 7 bases. From germline, CDR1 is KGHDR and CDR2 SFDVKD. J lost 8 bases, V lost 7 bases, and 9 bases had no gene match. The CDR3 covers 13 residues. CDR3 amino acids: CATSGDRDGGYTF. The CDR3 coding sequence is TGTGCCACCAGCGGTGACAGGGATGGCGGCTACACCTTC.

V usage is TRBV5-6 and J usage is TRBJ2-1, with TRBD2 matching 7 bases. CDR3 length equals 16 residues. Per the germline V gene, CDR1 is SGHDT and CDR2 is YYEEEE. V lost 0 bases to trimming and J lost 0 bases; unmatched junction nucleotides: 3. CDR3 sequence: CASSLGRGSSYNEQFF. Here the CDR3 DNA reads TGTGCCAGCAGCTTGGGGCGGGGGAGCTCCTACAATGAGCAGTTCTTC.

This chain uses TRBV24-1 with TRBJ1-5; D is possibly TRBD1 (6 bases). V was clipped by 7 bases and J by 4 bases, with 10 bases between them. Looked up from germline, CDR1 is KGHDR and CDR2 is SFDVKD. The CDR3 length is 13 residues. The CDR3 protein is CATSRTANQPQHF. The CDR3 nucleotides are TGTGCCACCAGCCGGACAGCTAATCAGCCCCAGCATTTT.

The V and J genes are TRBV2 and TRBJ1-4, with D possibly TRBD1 on 5 matching bases. The CDR3 consists of 13 residues. Germline CDR1 is SNHLY and CDR2 is FYNNEI. V was clipped by 6 bases and J by 4 bases, with 9 bases between them. The CDR3 sequence is CASSREGNEKLFF. The CDR3 DNA is TGTGCCAGCAGCAGGGAAGGTAATGAAAAACTGTTTTTT.

V and J are TRBV18 and TRBJ2-5; no clear D gene. Germline V CDR1 and CDR2: KGHSH, LQKENI. Deletions cut 1 base from V and 1 base from J, with 7 bases between. This CDR3 spans 14 amino acids. The CDR3 sequence is CASSPQRVQETQYF. CDR3 DNA sequence: TGTGCCAGCTCACCACAACGGGTCCAAGAGACCCAGTACTTC.

The gene calls are TRBV2 and TRBJ1-3, with D possibly matching TRBD1 (6 bases). Germline loops: CDR1 SNHLY, CDR2 FYNNEI. Trimming cost V 4 bases and J 0 bases, with 13 bases left between them. The CDR3 runs to 16 residues. The CDR3 reads CASSAGQPSSGNTIYF. As DNA, the CDR3 is TGTGCCAGCAGTGCAGGACAGCCCTCCTCTGGAAACACCATATATTTT.

The V call is TRBV29-1, the J call TRBJ1-3; perhaps TRBD1 as D (6 bases). The germline CDR1 and CDR2 sequences are SQVTM and ANQGSEA. This CDR3 has 12 amino acids. Trimming took off 3 bases at V and 8 bases at J, with 11 bases between the two ends. The CDR3 DNA reads as TGCAGCGTTGAGGACAGCCGAGACACCATATATTTT. Its protein is CSVEDSRDTIYF.

V is TRBV30 and J is TRBJ2-1, with TRBD2 matching 13 bases. Unmatched junction bases numbered 0, after V lost 3 bases and J lost 7 bases. The CDR3 runs to 13 residues. The V gene's germline CDR1 is GTSNPN and CDR2 SVGIG (reference sequence). The DNA for the CDR3 is TGTGCCTGGAGACTAGCGGGGGGGAATGAGCAGTTCTTC. Translated, it gives CAWRLAGGNEQFF.

The rearrangement joins TRBV5-1 to TRBJ1-1; 8 bases fit TRBD1. The CDR3 consists of 14 residues. V lost 4 bases and J lost 4; bases outside the gene matches: 6. Germline-derived CDR1 and CDR2 are SGHRS and YFSETQ. The CDR3 coding sequence is TGCGCCAGCAGCCCAGGGACAGGAAGCACTGAAGCTTTCTTT. It translates to CASSPGTGSTEAFF.

This rearrangement joins TRBV5-5 to TRBJ2-7; TRBD1 might be the D (7 bases). The CDR3 loop spans 12 amino acids. Germline V gives CDR1 SGHKS, CDR2 YYEKEE (reference sequence). Trimming stripped 7 bases from V and 7 bases from J, with 15 bases between. Here the CDR3 DNA reads TGTGCCAGCGGCGGGACAGTTTGGGAGCAGTACTTC. Protein: CASGGTVWEQYF.

The chain combines TRBV28 with TRBJ2-5; 9 bases match TRBD1. The CDR3 is made up of 16 amino acids. Germline V gene sequence: CDR1 MDHEN, CDR2 SYDVKM. Germline trimming cut 3 bases from V and 4 bases from J; bases unmatched to any gene: 9. The CDR3 DNA reads TGTGCCAGCAGTTTGGCCCCTCGGACAGGGGTAGAGACCCAGTACTTC. The encoded protein is CASSLAPRTGVETQYF.

This chain connects TRBV30 to TRBJ1-1; D not certain. Germline CDR1 is GTSNPN and CDR2 is SVGIG (reference sequence). The CDR3 covers 15 residues. Deletions cut 2 bases from V and 5 bases from J, with 18 bases between. CDR3 sequence: CAWSKEGPLRTEAFF. The CDR3 coding sequence is TGTGCCTGGAGTAAGGAGGGTCCCTTGAGGACTGAAGCTTTCTTT.

The genes are TRBV30 and TRBJ1-3; D call uncertain. V was pared by 1 base and J by 0 bases, with 10 bases between. CDR3 length equals 15 residues. Germline CDR1 GTSNPN, CDR2 SVGIG (reference sequence). This CDR3 is CAWSGMTPSGNTIYF. CDR3 in DNA: TGTGCCTGGAGTGGAATGACACCCTCTGGAAACACCATATATTTT.

The chain uses TRBV28 and TRBJ2-3; possible D gene TRBD1, 5 bases. The CDR3 totals 15 residues. CDR1 is MDHEN and CDR2 is SYDVKM in the germline V gene. V lost 7 bases to trimming and J lost 1 base, with 15 bases between them. CDR3 sequence: CASTIPDKGTDTQYF. The CDR3 nucleotides are TGTGCCAGCACCATCCCGGACAAGGGCACAGATACGCAGTATTTT.

As DNA, the CDR3 is TGTGCCAGCAGATACAGGGTAGAAAAACTGTTTTTT. It codes for CASRYRVEKLFF. This rearrangement joins TRBV28 to TRBJ1-4; tentatively, D is TRBD1 (6 bases). Deletions cut 6 bases from V and 8 bases from J, with 10 bases between. The V gene's germline CDR1 is MDHEN and CDR2 SYDVKM. This CDR3 contains 12 residues.

The V and J genes are TRBV6-5 and TRBJ2-3; the match to TRBD1 covers 9 bases. The V gene end was trimmed by 7 bases and the J gene end by 4 bases; junction bases not matched to a gene: 9. The CDR3 consists of 15 residues. Germline lookup yields CDR1 MNHEY and CDR2 SVGAGI. Here the CDR3 reads CASIRGQGVSDTQYF. The CDR3 nucleotides read TGTGCCAGCATAAGGGGACAGGGCGTCTCAGATACGCAGTATTTT.

This clone came up a few times. This chain connects TRBV11-2 to TRBJ2-2; a weak D match, TRBD2 (6 bases). Trimming left V 3 bases short and J 0 bases short, with 11 bases between. CDR3 length: 16 amino acids. CDR1 is SGHAT and CDR2 is FQNNGV in the germline V gene. CDR3 nucleotides: TGTGCCAGCAGCTTGGGACTTTTTGCGAACACCGGGGAGCTGTTTTTT. It specifies CASSLGLFANTGELFF.

The genes are TRBV3-1 (or the pseudogene TRBV3-2) and TRBJ2-5; tentative D call: TRBD2 (8 bases). The CDR3 runs 17 residues. Germline V lookup: CDR1 LGHDT, CDR2 YNNKEL (reference sequence). With 4 bases removed from V and 5 bases from J, the gap between germline ends came to 23 bases. In DNA form, the CDR3 reads TGTGCCAGCAGCCTACGTACGGGCGCGGGGGGACAGGAGACCCAGTACTTC. This sequence encodes CASSLRTGAGGQETQYF.

The chain combines TRBV15 with TRBJ1-4; D is unclear. CDR3 length: 17 residues. V gave up 2 bases and J gave up 5 bases, with 18 bases separating them. Germline CDR1 and CDR2: LNHNV and YYDKDF (reference sequence). DNA for the CDR3: TGTGCCACCAGCAGAAGTTTAGGACGCGGAGGGAATGAAAAACTGTTTTTT. It is translated as CATSRSLGRGGNEKLFF.

The gene calls are TRBV3-1 (or the pseudogene TRBV3-2) and TRBJ2-1; 11 bases are shared with TRBD2. The V gene's germline CDR1 is LGHDT and CDR2 YNNKEL (reference sequence). J was trimmed by 2 bases and V by 4 bases; bases with no gene match: 1. The CDR3 is 15 residues long. The CDR3 is CASSLSGGAYNEQFF. The CDR3 DNA follows: TGTGCCAGCAGCCTTAGCGGGGGGGCCTACAATGAGCAGTTCTTC.

This chain uses TRBV6-4 with TRBJ1-5; tentatively, D is TRBD1 (5 bases). The CDR3 covers 12 residues. Trimming cost V 0 bases and J 9 bases, with 6 bases left between them. Looked up from germline, CDR1 is MRHNA and CDR2 is SNTAGT. The CDR3: CASSDSGGPQHF. DNA for the CDR3: TGTGCCAGCAGTGACTCGGGGGGGCCCCAGCATTTT.

This chain links TRBV7-8 with TRBJ2-1, with 9 bases lining up with TRBD1. Looked up from germline, CDR1 is SGHVS and CDR2 is FQNEAQ. V dropped 4 bases and J dropped 8; count of bases not matched to a gene: 6. This CDR3 comprises 14 residues. CDR3 nucleotide sequence: TGTGCCAGCAGCTGGGGGGACAGGGACCATGAGCAGTTCTTC. It yields the protein CASSWGDRDHEQFF.

The chain employs TRBV11-2 and TRBJ1-5; no reliable D call. Trimming pared 2 bases from V and 4 bases from J, leaving 6 bases between. Germline V gene data show CDR1 as SGHAT and CDR2 as FQNNGV. This CDR3 region has 13 residues. Here the CDR3 DNA reads TGTGCCAGCAGCTTAAGCGAGAATCAGCCCCAGCATTTT. Translated: CASSLSENQPQHF. The full variable domain, with the rest looked up from reference TRBV11-2 and TRBJ1-5, is EAGVAQSPRYKIIEKRQSVAFWCNPISGHATLYWYQQILGQGPKLLIQFQNNGVVDDSQLPKDRFSAERLKGVDSTLKIQPAKLEDSAVYLCASSLSENQPQHFGDGTRLSIL.

Only one count was recorded for this clone. This chain links TRBV5-1 with TRBJ1-5, with TRBD1 matching 8 bases. There are 15 residues in the CDR3. The ends lost 2 bases at V and 2 bases at J; junction bases unmatched: 3. Germline CDR1 and CDR2: SGHRS and YFSETQ. In DNA form, the CDR3 reads TGCGCCAGCAGCTTAAAGGACAGGGGCAATCAGCCCCAGCATTTT. Its protein product is CASSLKDRGNQPQHF. The full variable domain, its missing parts supplied by reference TRBV5-1 and TRBJ1-5, is KAGVTQTPRYLIKTRGQQVTLSCSPISGHRSVSWYQQTPGQGLQFLFEYFSETQRNKGNFPGRFSGRQFSNSRSEMNVSTLELGDSALYLCASSLKDRGNQPQHFGDGTRLSIL.